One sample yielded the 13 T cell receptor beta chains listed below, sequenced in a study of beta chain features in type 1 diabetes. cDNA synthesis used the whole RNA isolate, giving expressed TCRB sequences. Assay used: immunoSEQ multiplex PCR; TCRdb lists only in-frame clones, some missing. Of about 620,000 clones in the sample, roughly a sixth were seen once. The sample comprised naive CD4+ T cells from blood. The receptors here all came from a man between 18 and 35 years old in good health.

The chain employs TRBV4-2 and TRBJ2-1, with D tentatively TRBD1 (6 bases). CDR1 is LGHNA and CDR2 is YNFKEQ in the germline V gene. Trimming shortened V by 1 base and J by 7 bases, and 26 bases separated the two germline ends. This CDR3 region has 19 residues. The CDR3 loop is CASSQGTGSGLHMGNEQFF. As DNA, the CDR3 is TGTGCCAGCAGCCAAGGCACAGGGAGTGGACTGCACATGGGAAATGAGCAGTTCTTC.

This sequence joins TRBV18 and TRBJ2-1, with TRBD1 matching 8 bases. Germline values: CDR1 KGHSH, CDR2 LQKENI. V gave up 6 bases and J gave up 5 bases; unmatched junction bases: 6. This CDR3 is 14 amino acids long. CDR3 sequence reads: CASSGQGVDNEQFF. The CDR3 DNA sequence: TGTGCCAGCTCCGGACAGGGTGTCGACAATGAGCAGTTCTTC.

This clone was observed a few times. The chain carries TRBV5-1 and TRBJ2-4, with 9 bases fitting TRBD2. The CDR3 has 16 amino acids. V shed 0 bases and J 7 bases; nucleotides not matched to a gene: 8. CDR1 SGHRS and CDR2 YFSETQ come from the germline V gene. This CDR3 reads CASSLDGGRAGNIQYF. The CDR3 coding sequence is TGCGCCAGCAGCTTGGATGGCGGGAGGGCCGGTAACATTCAGTACTTC.

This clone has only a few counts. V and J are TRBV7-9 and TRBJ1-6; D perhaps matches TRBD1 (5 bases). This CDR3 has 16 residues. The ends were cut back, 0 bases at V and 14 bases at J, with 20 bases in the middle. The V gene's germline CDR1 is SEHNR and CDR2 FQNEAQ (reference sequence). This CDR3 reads CASSLARQLPIGSLHF. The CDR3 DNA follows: TGTGCCAGCAGCTTAGCCCGACAGCTACCAATCGGGTCCCTCCACTTT.

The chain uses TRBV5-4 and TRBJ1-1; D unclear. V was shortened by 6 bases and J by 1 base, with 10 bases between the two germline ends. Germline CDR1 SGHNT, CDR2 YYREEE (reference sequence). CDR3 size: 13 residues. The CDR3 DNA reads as TGTGCCAGCACCCTGGGAACGAACACTGAAGCTTTCTTT. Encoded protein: CASTLGTNTEAFF.

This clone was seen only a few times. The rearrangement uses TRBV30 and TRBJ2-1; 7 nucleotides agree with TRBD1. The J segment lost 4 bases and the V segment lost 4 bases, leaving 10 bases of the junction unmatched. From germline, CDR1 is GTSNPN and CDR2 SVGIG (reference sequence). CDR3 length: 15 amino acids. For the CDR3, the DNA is TGTGCCTGGATTAAATGGGGGACAGTATACAATGAGCAGTTCTTC. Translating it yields CAWIKWGTVYNEQFF.

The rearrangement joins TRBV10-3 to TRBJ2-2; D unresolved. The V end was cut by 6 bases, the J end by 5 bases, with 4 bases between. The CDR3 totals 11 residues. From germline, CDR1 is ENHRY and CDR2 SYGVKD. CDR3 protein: CAIRFTGELFF. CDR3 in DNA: TGTGCCATCAGGTTTACCGGGGAGCTGTTTTTT.

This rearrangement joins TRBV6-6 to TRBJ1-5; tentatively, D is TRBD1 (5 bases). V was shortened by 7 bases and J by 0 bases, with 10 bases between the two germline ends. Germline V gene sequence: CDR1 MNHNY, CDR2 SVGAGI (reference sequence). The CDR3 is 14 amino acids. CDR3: CASKGRDSNQPQHF. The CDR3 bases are TGTGCCAGCAAAGGCAGGGATAGCAATCAGCCCCAGCATTTT.

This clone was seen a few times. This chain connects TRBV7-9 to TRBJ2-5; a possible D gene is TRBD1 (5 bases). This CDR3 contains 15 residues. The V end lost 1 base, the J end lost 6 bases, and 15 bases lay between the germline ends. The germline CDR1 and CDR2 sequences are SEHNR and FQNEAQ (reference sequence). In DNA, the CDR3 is TGTGCCAGCAGCTTAGTGTCCCAGGGTACGAAGACCCAGTACTTC. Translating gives CASSLVSQGTKTQYF.

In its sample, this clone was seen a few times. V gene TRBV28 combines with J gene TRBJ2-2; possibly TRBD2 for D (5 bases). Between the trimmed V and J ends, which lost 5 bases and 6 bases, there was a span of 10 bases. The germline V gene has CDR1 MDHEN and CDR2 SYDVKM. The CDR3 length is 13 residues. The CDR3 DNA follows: TGTGCCAGCAGTCTAGCTATTCCCGGGGAGCTGTTTTTT. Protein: CASSLAIPGELFF.

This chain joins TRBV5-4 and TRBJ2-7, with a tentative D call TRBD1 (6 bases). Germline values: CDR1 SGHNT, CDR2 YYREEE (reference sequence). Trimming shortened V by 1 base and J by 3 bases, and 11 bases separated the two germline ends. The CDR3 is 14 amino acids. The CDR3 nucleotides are TGTGCCAGCAGCTTGCCAGGGGAAGGCTACGAGCAGTACTTC. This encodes CASSLPGEGYEQYF.

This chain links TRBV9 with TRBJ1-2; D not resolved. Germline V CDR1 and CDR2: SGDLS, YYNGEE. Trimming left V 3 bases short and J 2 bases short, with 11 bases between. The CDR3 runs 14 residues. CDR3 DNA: TGTGCCAGCAGCGCCGGAAAAACAAACTATGGCTACACCTTC. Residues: CASSAGKTNYGYTF.

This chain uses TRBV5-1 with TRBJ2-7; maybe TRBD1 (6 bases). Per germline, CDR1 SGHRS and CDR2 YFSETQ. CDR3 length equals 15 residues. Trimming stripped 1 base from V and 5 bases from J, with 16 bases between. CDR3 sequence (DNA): TGCGCCAGCAGCTTGACCCTTTTACAGGGCCACGAGCAGTACTTC. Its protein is CASSLTLLQGHEQYF.